Listed below are T cell receptor beta chains from one sample, sequenced in a study of control samples from healthy donors and cancer patients. Clones were sequenced by immunoSEQ multiplex PCR, and TCRdb holds only the in-frame ones, with some missing. The sample yields roughly 160,000 clones, over 95% seen once. The sample taken for sequencing was blood. The receptors shown here come from a woman in her 30s in good health. Both conserved end residues are trimmed from each CDR3. Part of the rows lack a size; the others show once, few, many or a class for expanded clones.

J: TRBJ1-2; V: TRBV5-1; size: few; CDR3: ASSFRGDGYGYT
J: TRBJ1-6; V: TRBV11-2; size: once; CDR3: ASSLGRGAGHSPPH
J: TRBJ1-1; V: TRBV2; size: -; CDR3: ASSEGGAPNTEAF
J: TRBJ1-2; V: TRBV10-3; size: -; CDR3: AISSSRDPGDYGYT
J: TRBJ1-3; V: TRBV19; size: -; CDR3: ASSIATASGNTIY
J: TRBJ2-2; V: TRBV11-2; size: -; CDR3: ASSLGGTSEIFVGELF
J: TRBJ2-7; V: TRBV10-2; size: -; CDR3: ATAQLVYEQY
J: TRBJ1-6; V: TRBV2; size: -; CDR3: ASLRDRGYNSPLH
J: TRBJ1-2; V: TRBV2; size: -; CDR3: ASSETTGQGEVGYGYT
J: TRBJ2-3; V: TRBV4-2; size: -; CDR3: ASSQERDNRWTDTQY
J: TRBJ1-2; V: TRBV6-5; size: once; CDR3: ASRTTGASYGYT
J: TRBJ2-2; V: TRBV30; size: -; CDR3: AGKLQGGNTGELF
J: TRBJ2-7; V: TRBV11-2; size: -; CDR3: ASSLARARYEQY
J: TRBJ2-1; V: TRBV28; size: once; CDR3: ASSTTGLAGIHEQF
J: TRBJ1-2; V: TRBV18; size: -; CDR3: ASSPIPRINLGYT
J: TRBJ2-7; V: TRBV7-8; size: -; CDR3: ASSRRTGDGYEQY